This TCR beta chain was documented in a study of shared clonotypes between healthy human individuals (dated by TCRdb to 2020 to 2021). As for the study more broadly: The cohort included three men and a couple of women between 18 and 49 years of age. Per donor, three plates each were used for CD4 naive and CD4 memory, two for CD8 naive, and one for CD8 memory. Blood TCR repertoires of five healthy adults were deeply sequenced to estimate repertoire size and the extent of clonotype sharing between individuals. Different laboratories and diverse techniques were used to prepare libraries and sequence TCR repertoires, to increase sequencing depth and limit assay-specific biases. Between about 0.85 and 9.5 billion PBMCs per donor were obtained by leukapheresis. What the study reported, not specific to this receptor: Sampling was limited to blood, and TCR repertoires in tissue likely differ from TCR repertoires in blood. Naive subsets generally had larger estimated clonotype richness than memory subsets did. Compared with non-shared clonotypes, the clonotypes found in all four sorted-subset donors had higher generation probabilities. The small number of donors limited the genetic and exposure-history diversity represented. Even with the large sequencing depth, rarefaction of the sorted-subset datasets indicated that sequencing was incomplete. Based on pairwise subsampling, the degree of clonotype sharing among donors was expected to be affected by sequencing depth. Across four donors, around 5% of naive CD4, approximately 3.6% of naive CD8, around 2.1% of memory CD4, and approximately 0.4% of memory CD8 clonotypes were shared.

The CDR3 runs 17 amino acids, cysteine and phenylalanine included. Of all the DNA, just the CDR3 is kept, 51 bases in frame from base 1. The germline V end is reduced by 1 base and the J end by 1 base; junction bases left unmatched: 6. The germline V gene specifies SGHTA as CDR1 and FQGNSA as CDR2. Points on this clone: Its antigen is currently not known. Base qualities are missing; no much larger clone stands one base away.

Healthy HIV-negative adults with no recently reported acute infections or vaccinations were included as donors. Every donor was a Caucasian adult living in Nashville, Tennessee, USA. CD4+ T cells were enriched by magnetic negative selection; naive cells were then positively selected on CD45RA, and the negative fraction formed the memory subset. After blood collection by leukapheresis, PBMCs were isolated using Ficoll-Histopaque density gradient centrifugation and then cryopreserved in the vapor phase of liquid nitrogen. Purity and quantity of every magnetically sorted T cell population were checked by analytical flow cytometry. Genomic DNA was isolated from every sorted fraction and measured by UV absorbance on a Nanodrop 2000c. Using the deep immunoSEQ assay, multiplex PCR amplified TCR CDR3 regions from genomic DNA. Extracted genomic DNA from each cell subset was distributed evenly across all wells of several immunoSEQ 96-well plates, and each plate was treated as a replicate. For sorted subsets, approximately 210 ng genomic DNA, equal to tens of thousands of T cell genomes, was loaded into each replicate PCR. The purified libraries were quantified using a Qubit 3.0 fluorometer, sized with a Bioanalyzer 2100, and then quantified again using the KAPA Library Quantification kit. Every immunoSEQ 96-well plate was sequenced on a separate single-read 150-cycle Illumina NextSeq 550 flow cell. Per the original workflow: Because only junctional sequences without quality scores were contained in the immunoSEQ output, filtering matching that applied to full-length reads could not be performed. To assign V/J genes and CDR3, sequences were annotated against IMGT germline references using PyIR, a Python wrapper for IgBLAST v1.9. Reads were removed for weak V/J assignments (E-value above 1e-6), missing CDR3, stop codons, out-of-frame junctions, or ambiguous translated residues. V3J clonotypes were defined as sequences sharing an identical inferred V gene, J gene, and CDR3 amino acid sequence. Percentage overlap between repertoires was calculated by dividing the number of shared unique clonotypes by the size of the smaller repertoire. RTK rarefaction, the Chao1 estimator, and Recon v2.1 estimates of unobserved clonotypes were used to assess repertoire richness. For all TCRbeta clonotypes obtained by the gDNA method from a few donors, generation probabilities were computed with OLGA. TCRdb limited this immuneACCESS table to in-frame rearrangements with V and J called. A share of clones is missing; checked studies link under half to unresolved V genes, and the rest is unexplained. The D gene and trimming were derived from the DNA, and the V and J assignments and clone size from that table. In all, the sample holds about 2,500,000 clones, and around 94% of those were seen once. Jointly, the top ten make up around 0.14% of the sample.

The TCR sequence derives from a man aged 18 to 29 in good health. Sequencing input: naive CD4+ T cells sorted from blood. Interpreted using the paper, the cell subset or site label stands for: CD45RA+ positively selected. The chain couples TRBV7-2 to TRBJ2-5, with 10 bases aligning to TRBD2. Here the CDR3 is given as CASSLETAGGRQETQYF. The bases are TGTGCCAGCAGCTTAGAAACAGCGGGAGGGCGCCAAGAGACCCAGTACTTC.